The present T cell receptor beta chain was sequenced within a study of blood T cell repertoires in COVID-19 (dated by TCRdb to the early 2020s). About the full investigation: Samples covering the acute and convalescent phases of COVID-19 were provided by collaborators in the United States, Italy and Spain. The prospective study material was composed of cDNA or gDNA derived from T cells, B-cell-depleted T cells, or PBMCs. Subjects who had been exposed to COVID-19, were actively infected with it, or had recovered from it provided the deeply sampled blood TCRbeta repertoires that made up the dataset. The repertoires were made available in a free public database intended to serve as a resource for research on the immune response to SARS-CoV-2. The samples were drawn from the first 160 participants of the ongoing ImmuneRACE study and from under 1,500 subjects provided by 6 global collaborators. A de-identified subject ID, COVID-19 status, age in years and sex were almost always included in the sample metadata. Where available, HLA class I and class II types were obtained from metadata supplied by the sample provider rather than from assay-based typing. Overall study results and their limits: How much clinical and demographic metadata was included differed by source and by participant, and the metadata was provided uncurated.

Each collaborating institution followed its own protocols to collect whole blood in K2EDTA tubes. For TCRbeta analysis, collaborators shipped samples in one of three forms: frozen whole blood, isolated PBMCs, or DNA extracted from either of those sample types. TCRbeta CDR3 regions were amplified from genomic DNA by means of the immunoSEQ Assay, a bias-controlled multiplex PCR. As for how the authors treated the data: The number of nucleated cells in each sample was estimated by amplification of reference gene primers within the assay. To quantify the absolute abundance of each unique TCRbeta CDR3 rearrangement, sequence reads were collapsed and filtered. Productive Simpson clonality was computed per sample as the square root of Simpson's diversity index over productive rearrangements. Not all clones reach the TCRdb copy of this immuneACCESS table, which keeps in-frame sequences only. Checked studies attribute under half of the gap to unresolved V genes and leave the rest unexplained. The V and J calls and clone size were taken over from that table, and D and trimming were inferred from the DNA. Present in this sample are about 400,000 clones, more than 80% of which were seen just once. 0.95% to 1.5% of the sample is held by the ten biggest clonotypes.

Notes on this clone: There is no known antigen for this receptor. The input lacks base qualities; no much larger clone sits a single base away.

The germline V gene encodes CDR1 MNHEY and CDR2 SVGEGT. From cysteine to phenylalanine, the CDR3 is 11 amino acids long. The read is trimmed to its CDR3 DNA, 33 bases read in frame from base 1. Trimming removed 6 bases from V and 7 bases from J, leaving 10 bases between the germline ends. Sequenced material: peripheral blood. The clonotype comes from a man in his forties with acute or convalescent COVID-19. The sequence links TRBV6-2 or TRBV6-3 to TRBJ2-7, and perhaps TRBD2 as D gene, on 6 matching bases. Here the CDR3 is given as CASSQGGEQYF. DNA sequence: TGTGCCAGCAGCCAGGGAGGAGAGCAGTACTTC.